These 30 T cell receptor beta chains share one sample of origin, sequenced in a study of cytomegalovirus exposure and HLA in healthy donors. In the PCR, 60 Vbeta and 13 Jbeta primers were used. The protocol was immunoSEQ multiplex PCR, while the TCRdb copy is restricted to in-frame clones and leaves out a portion. The repertoire holds about 93,000 clones, with roughly 79% as singletons. Sequenced: PBMCs. Receptors originate from a man aged 25 to 45 in good health and CMV-seronegative.

This chain connects TRBV10-3 to TRBJ1-1, with 7 bases lining up with TRBD1. V shed 10 bases, J shed 5 bases, and the junction held 7 bases outside the gene matches. From germline, CDR1 is ENHRY and CDR2 SYGVKD. This CDR3 comprises 12 residues. The CDR3 here is CATRQGGTEAFF. The CDR3 DNA is TGTGCCACGCGACAGGGAGGAACTGAAGCTTTCTTT.

This chain connects TRBV7-9 to TRBJ1-2; 9 bases are a match to TRBD1. Germline V CDR1 and CDR2: SEHNR, FQNEAQ (reference sequence). The CDR3 runs 15 residues. J lost 4 bases, V lost 1 base, and 4 bases had no gene match. This chain's CDR3 is CASSLEGQGRYGYTF. In nucleotides, the CDR3 is TGTGCCAGCAGCTTAGAGGGACAGGGACGCTATGGCTACACCTTC.

The J gene is TRBJ1-4, the V gene TRBV2; 12 nucleotides agree with TRBD1. After removal of 4 bases from V and 3 bases from J, the junction contained 0 bases not matched to a gene. From germline, CDR1 is SNHLY and CDR2 FYNNEI. This CDR3 is 15 amino acids long. This CDR3 is CASSGDRGPNEKLFF. The CDR3 DNA sequence: TGTGCCAGCAGTGGGGACAGGGGGCCTAATGAAAAACTGTTTTTT.

The chain is built from TRBV4-3 and TRBJ1-2; D unclear. CDR1 and CDR2 from the germline V gene are LGHNA and YSLEER. V was trimmed by 0 bases and J by 6 bases, leaving 14 bases between them. The CDR3 is 15 residues long. CDR3 nucleotide sequence: TGCGCCAGCAGCCAAGATGGAGGCCGCGAAAATGGCTACACCTTC. It is translated as CASSQDGGRENGYTF.

This clone showed up just once. The chain has TRBV19 and TRBJ1-1; D remains ambiguous. Germline CDR1 and CDR2: LNHDA and SQIVND (reference sequence). Trimming removed 6 bases from V and 4 bases from J, with 15 bases in between. The CDR3 runs to 14 residues. Here the CDR3 DNA reads TGTGCCAGTAGGAGATTCGAGGGCTTCACTGAAGCTTTCTTT. Residues: CASRRFEGFTEAFF.

V usage is TRBV5-1 and J usage is TRBJ1-6; D unclear. The CDR3 is made up of 13 amino acids. Germline V gives CDR1 SGHRS, CDR2 YFSETQ. V lost 0 bases and J 8 bases, leaving 6 bases between the germline ends. The CDR3 DNA sequence: TGCGCCAGCAGCTTGGACCGCGATTCACCCCTCCACTTT. Translating gives CASSLDRDSPLHF.

The chain employs TRBV4-3 and TRBJ1-5; D possibly corresponds to TRBD1 (6 bases). The CDR3 is 14 amino acids. In germline, CDR1 is LGHNA, CDR2 YSLEER. The V gene lost 6 bases and the J gene lost 6 bases, with 15 bases spanning the gap. The CDR3 protein is CASSYEQGIQPQHF. The CDR3 bases are TGCGCCAGCAGTTATGAACAGGGAATTCAGCCCCAGCATTTT.

In this sample, this clone turned up once. The rearrangement joins TRBV19 to TRBJ1-5; a weak D match, TRBD1 (6 bases). The CDR3 is 16 amino acids. Trimming shortened V by 1 base and J by 3 bases, and 13 bases separated the two germline ends. CDR1 LNHDA and CDR2 SQIVND come from the germline V gene (reference sequence). The DNA of the CDR3 is TGTGCCAGTAGTATAGCTGGGACATATACCAATCAGCCCCAGCATTTT. This gives the protein CASSIAGTYTNQPQHF.

This sequence joins TRBV14 and TRBJ1-1; D not certain. V lost 3 bases, J lost 7 bases, and 12 bases lay in between. CDR3 length equals 13 residues. The germline gives CDR1 SGHDN, CDR2 FVKESK. DNA for the CDR3: TGTGCCAGCAGCCAGACCCTGAGCGGTGAAGCTTTCTTT. This encodes CASSQTLSGEAFF.

This rearrangement joins TRBV15 to TRBJ1-5, with 7 positions matching TRBD1. Per the germline V gene, CDR1 is LNHNV and CDR2 is YYDKDF (reference sequence). J gave up 4 bases and V 0 bases, and 3 bases lay outside the gene matches. This CDR3 region has 15 residues. The CDR3 bases are TGTGCCACCAGCAGAGACCGGACAGGTAATCAGCCCCAGCATTTT. Protein product: CATSRDRTGNQPQHF.

The gene calls are TRBV7-9 and TRBJ1-1; D is unresolved. This CDR3 is 16 amino acids long. Trimming left V 1 base short and J 0 bases short, with 12 bases between. CDR1 is SEHNR, CDR2 FQNEAQ, per germline (reference sequence). The CDR3 loop is CASSLGMGRMNTEAFF. For the CDR3, the DNA is TGTGCCAGCAGCTTAGGGATGGGCAGGATGAACACTGAAGCTTTCTTT.

The chain carries TRBV29-1 and TRBJ2-4; TRBD1 aligns across 9 bases. Germline CDR1 SQVTM, CDR2 ANQGSEA. Trimming removed 6 bases from V and 1 base from J; junction bases left unmatched: 7. The CDR3 contains 15 residues. The CDR3 nucleotides are TGCAGCGTCGAAACTGGACAGGGGGCCAAAAACATTCAGTACTTC. Amino acid sequence: CSVETGQGAKNIQYF.

A few counts support this clone. This chain joins TRBV9 and TRBJ1-1, with D hard to call. The CDR3 is 14 amino acids. V lost 0 bases to trimming and J lost 1 base, with 7 bases between them. The germline CDR1 and CDR2 sequences are SGDLS and YYNGEE. CDR3 in amino acids: CASSVEVRNTEAFF. The CDR3, as DNA: TGTGCCAGCAGCGTAGAAGTCAGGAACACTGAAGCTTTCTTT. Filled out from reference TRBV9 and TRBJ1-1, the complete variable domain reads DSGVTQTPKHLITATGQRVTLRCSPRSGDLSVYWYQQSLDQGLQFLIQYYNGEERAKGNILERFSAQQFPDLHSELNLSSLELGDSALYFCASSVEVRNTEAFFGQGTRLTVV.

The V gene is TRBV7-6, the J gene TRBJ1-5, with 9 bases aligning to TRBD1. The ends lost 4 bases at V and 0 bases at J; junction bases unmatched: 7. The CDR3 covers 17 residues. The germline V gene has CDR1 SGHVS and CDR2 FNYEAQ. The DNA for the CDR3 is TGTGCCAGCAGCTCCGGACAGGGGCGAGGTAGCAATCAGCCCCAGCATTTT. Translating it yields CASSSGQGRGSNQPQHF.

The chain is built from TRBV2 and TRBJ1-1; D is uncertain. Germline CDR1 reads SNHLY; CDR2 reads FYNNEI. This CDR3 contains 13 residues. V dropped 4 bases and J dropped 1 base, with 7 bases sitting between them. CDR3 DNA: TGTGCCAGCAGTGTTCTAGAGAACACTGAAGCTTTCTTT. Encoded protein: CASSVLENTEAFF.

This clone occurred many times. This chain joins TRBV6-5 and TRBJ2-2, with D possibly matching TRBD2 (5 bases). Germline-derived CDR1 and CDR2 are MNHEY and SVGAGI. The CDR3 has 13 amino acids. The ends were cut back, 8 bases at V and 8 bases at J, with 15 bases in the middle. The CDR3 is CASEGVGPGELFF. The DNA for the CDR3 is TGTGCCAGCGAGGGAGTGGGCCCGGGGGAGCTGTTTTTT.

The V gene is TRBV11-1, the J gene TRBJ2-1; maybe TRBD2 (6 bases). The V end was cut by 0 bases, the J end by 1 base, with 10 bases between. CDR1 SGHAT and CDR2 FQDESV come from the germline V gene (reference sequence). CDR3 length equals 16 residues. CDR3 region: CASSLAAGGSYNEQFF. In DNA, the CDR3 is TGTGCCAGCAGCTTAGCGGCCGGAGGGTCCTACAATGAGCAGTTCTTC.

J is TRBJ1-1 and V is TRBV18; D unclear. CDR3 size: 13 residues. The germline V and J ends were trimmed by 2 bases and 0 bases, with 4 bases remaining between them. Germline V CDR1 and CDR2: KGHSH, LQKENI. The CDR3 loop is CASSPIMNTEAFF. As DNA, the CDR3 is TGTGCCAGCTCACCAATCATGAACACTGAAGCTTTCTTT.

This clone was seen only once. As DNA, the CDR3 is TGCAGCGTTGGGACAGGCTCTGGAAACACCATATATTTT. The encoded protein is CSVGTGSGNTIYF. This chain connects TRBV29-1 to TRBJ1-3; 7 bases line up with TRBD1. The V gene end was trimmed by 4 bases and the J gene end by 0 bases; junction bases not matched to a gene: 0. CDR1 is SQVTM and CDR2 is ANQGSEA in the germline V gene. The CDR3 totals 13 residues. Complete variable domain (other parts from reference TRBV29-1 and TRBJ1-3): SAVISQKPSRDICQRGTSLTIQCQVDSQVTMMFWYRQQPGQSLTLIATANQGSEATYESGFVIDKFPISRPNLTFSTLTVSNMSPEDSSIYLCSVGTGSGNTIYFGEGSWLTVV.

This chain uses TRBV10-1 with TRBJ1-1; weak D call: TRBD1 (6 bases). CDR3 size: 17 residues. Germline-derived CDR1 and CDR2 are WNHNN and SYGVQD (reference sequence). Trimming removed 3 bases at V and 1 base at J, with 18 bases between. DNA for the CDR3: TGCGCCAGCAGTGAAGGGGCCGATTGGACAGCGAACACTGAAGCTTTCTTT. This translates into CASSEGADWTANTEAFF.

The chain has TRBV18 and TRBJ2-1, with D possibly matching TRBD2 (6 bases). Germline CDR1 and CDR2: KGHSH and LQKENI. The length of the CDR3 is 15 residues. V shed 3 bases and J shed 3 bases, with 12 bases lying between them. The CDR3 loop reads CASSPPVEGYNEQFF. The CDR3 DNA is TGTGCCAGCTCACCCCCGGTGGAGGGCTACAATGAGCAGTTCTTC.

The chain joins TRBV19 to TRBJ1-4; D gene unclear. This CDR3 comprises 15 residues. The V end was cut by 3 bases, the J end by 0 bases, with 8 bases between. Germline lookup yields CDR1 LNHDA and CDR2 SQIVND (reference sequence). CDR3 sequence (DNA): TGTGCCAGTAGTATGTTGGCGGCAACTAATGAAAAACTGTTTTTT. This encodes CASSMLAATNEKLFF.

The J gene is TRBJ1-2, the V gene TRBV7-9, with a possible D match to TRBD1 (5 bases). Trimming took 2 bases from V and 8 from J, leaving 18 bases between them. CDR3 length: 15 residues. Germline values: CDR1 SEHNR, CDR2 FQNEAQ (reference sequence). The CDR3 bases are TGTGCCAGCAGCTTACTACTACCAGGGCTGGGGGGCTACACCTTC. It specifies CASSLLLPGLGGYTF.

The J gene is TRBJ2-1, the V gene TRBV2, with a tentative D call TRBD2 (7 bases). V was shortened by 8 bases and J by 5 bases, with 19 bases between the two germline ends. The CDR3 contains 15 residues. The germline gives CDR1 SNHLY, CDR2 FYNNEI. The DNA for the CDR3 is TGTGCCAGCCATCAGTGGCGGGGGCCAAACAATGAGCAGTTCTTC. Translating gives CASHQWRGPNNEQFF.

V usage is TRBV7-6 and J usage is TRBJ2-1, with D maybe TRBD1 (7 bases). This CDR3 is 20 amino acids long. V lost 5 bases and J lost 0, with 26 bases in between. Germline V gene lookup returns CDR1 SGHVS and CDR2 FNYEAQ. The CDR3 region is CASSTTGGKRTGGSYNEQFF. CDR3 nucleotide sequence: TGTGCCAGCAGCACGACTGGGGGGAAACGGACAGGCGGCTCCTACAATGAGCAGTTCTTC.

The chain joins TRBV5-1 to TRBJ1-1, with D perhaps matching TRBD1 (5 bases). This CDR3 region has 15 residues. The V and J ends lost 4 bases and 1 base respectively, with 14 bases between them. CDR1 is SGHRS, CDR2 YFSETQ, per germline. The CDR3 DNA reads as TGCGCCAGCAGCCTTTTTGGGGCAGCGAACACTGAAGCTTTCTTT. This translates into CASSLFGAANTEAFF.

The chain employs TRBV9 and TRBJ1-4; D unclear. The CDR3 extends over 11 amino acids. Germline CDR1 SGDLS, CDR2 YYNGEE. V gave up 3 bases and J gave up 8 bases, with 5 bases separating them. CDR3 bases: TGTGCCAGCAGCGACCGGGAAAAACTGTTTTTT. Translation: CASSDREKLFF.

The chain has TRBV4-2 and TRBJ2-5, with TRBD2 identical over 11 bases. The end of the DNA aligns better with TRBJ2-7, so the J call may be wrong. This CDR3 is built from 15 residues. The germline V gene encodes CDR1 LGHNA and CDR2 YNFKEQ. CDR3 coding DNA: TGTGCCAGCAGCCAAGTGACTAGCGGGGCCTACGAGCAGTACTTC. Protein sequence: CASSQVTSGAYEQYF.

V gene TRBV4-3 combines with J gene TRBJ2-7; D may be TRBD2 (6 bases). CDR3 size: 15 residues. Per the germline V gene, CDR1 is LGHNA and CDR2 is YSLEER. The V end was cut by 1 base, the J end by 0 bases, with 10 bases between. CDR3 DNA sequence: TGCGCCAGCAGCCAAGGGACTATAGGCTCCTACGAGCAGTACTTC. Its translation: CASSQGTIGSYEQYF.

The rearrangement uses TRBV19 and TRBJ2-5; 7 nucleotides line up with TRBD1. The end of the DNA aligns better with TRBJ2-7, so the J call may be wrong. The CDR3 is 14 amino acids. From germline, CDR1 is LNHDA and CDR2 SQIVND (reference sequence). CDR3 sequence (DNA): TGTGCCAGTAGTGTACAGGGGCCGGCCTACGAGCAGTACTTC. Translated: CASSVQGPAYEQYF.